The clone carrying this T cell receptor beta chain was observed a handful of times. What it binds is not known. The CDR3 loop spans 14 amino acids. Trimming at V came to 6 bases and at J to 8 bases, leaving 5 bases not matched to a gene. Germline CDR1 and CDR2: MNHEY and SMNVEV (reference sequence). The data derive from a study of cytomegalovirus exposure and HLA in healthy donors. The PCR had 60 Vbeta and 13 Jbeta primers. The data were produced by immunoSEQ multiplex PCR, yet TCRdb's version contains in-frame clones alone and is incomplete. The repertoire has about 180,000 clones, about four fifths of them found once; the top ten carry over 4.5%. Overall study findings and caveats: Researchers counted around 160 TCR beta chains as cytomegalovirus-associated. Sequences of the TCR beta chain were said to predict the HLA-A and HLA-B alleles of most subjects accurately. The study carried out a later analysis of TCR beta sequences. It associated some 18,000 of them with specific HLA alleles at a false discovery rate of 0.05.

The clonotype originates from a woman between 18 and 29 years old in good health and CMV-seropositive. The rearrangement uses TRBV27 and TRBJ2-1, with TRBD1 identical over 12 bases. The specimen sequenced was PBMCs. In nucleotides, the CDR3 is TGTGCCAGCAGGACGAGGGACAGGGGGCATGAGCAGTTCTTC. Translated, it gives CASRTRDRGHEQFF.